This TCR beta chain was retrieved from a study of blood T cells in healthy people across ages (dated by TCRdb to between 2015 and 2017). The study in broad terms: In model experiments, roughly one uniquely barcoded TCR beta cDNA molecule per two T cells was captured by template switching. To avoid experimental bias, donors of different ages were distributed randomly across sequencing lanes. For two donors (one aged 18 to 30 and one aged 80 or older), the study analyzed two additional independent replicas of 1 million unique cDNA reads from the same blood draw. The donors were divided into four age groups: young (average 16 years), middle-aged (about 39), aged (around 59) and long-lived (about 80). Age-related changes in TCR beta repertoire diversity were measured in the study by deep sequencing normalized with unique cDNA molecular identifiers. Results and caveats for the whole study, not just this receptor: Compared with the aged group, more naive CD4+ T cells, fewer expanded clones and increased TCR diversity were shown by the long-lived group, suggesting age selection. Observed TCR beta diversity correlated strongly with the percentage of naive T cells measured by flow cytometry. Estimates of total diversity based on one million sequenced T cells were regarded as lower bounds and as underestimates. Because donor CMV infection status was unknown, age-related changes in expanded clonotypes were potentially confounded. Conclusive comparison of naive and antigen-experienced compartments was prevented by the profiling of bulk unsorted PBMCs. As age increased, observed TCR beta diversity per million T cells dropped in a roughly linear way, and a significant reduction was already evident by age around 41.

Trimming at the junction amounts to 1 base on V and 9 bases on J, and the germline ends lie 7 bases apart. Its CDR3 holds 12 amino acids, cysteine through phenylalanine. The CDR3 DNA has 36 bases and is translated from base 1. Looking up the germline V gene yields CDR1 SGHTA and CDR2 FQGNSA. The approximately 39 donors, aged about 6 to 100 years, were systemically healthy Caucasian individuals from Russia. About 9.8 milliliters of peripheral blood were drawn from each donor into EDTA-treated Vacutainer tubes. PBMCs were isolated by Ficoll-Paque density-gradient centrifugation, with at least 6 million obtained per sample. Trizol reagent was used to extract total RNA from the PBMCs, yielding at least 5 micrograms per sample. The percentages of naive CD45RAhigh/CD27high T cells were determined by flow cytometry on a PBMC aliquot from every donor. The library was generated by 5' RACE. The sequencing machine was an Illumina HiSeq 2500. A second PCR of about 6 to 11 cycles was performed with a sample-barcoded 5' primer and a J-beta primer mix. A template-switch 5' adaptor carrying 12 random nucleotides introduced a unique molecular identifier onto each TCR beta cDNA molecule. Each sample yielded at least 2.5 million CDR3-containing paired-end reads. First-strand cDNA was synthesized from all RNA with the Mint cDNA synthesis kit, primed by a TRBC-specific oligonucleotide. Following uracil-DNA glycosylase treatment, a first 18-cycle PCR with universal primers M1SS and BC2_uni_R was performed on all cDNA. Processing in the source paper ran as follows. For normalization, 1 million high-quality reads were randomly selected from each sample, with every read carrying a distinct molecular identifier. Reads with shared molecular identifiers were discarded instead of being binned into consensus sequences. MiTCR, run with a Q25 quality threshold and the strictest error-elimination algorithm, handled CDR3 identification, clonotype clustering and error correction. A nonparametric unseen species model using Euler transformation provided a lower-bound estimate of total TCR beta diversity. The public reads were quality trimmed at Q25 with fastp and then assembled into clones with MiXCR by TCRdb, keeping productive beta chains. Each record represents a unique CDR3 protein, reported with the most common genes and DNA among its rows. These V and J calls rely on TCRdb rather than the paper's analysis. Within this sample are roughly 1,700,000 distinct CDR3 sequences, with 28% of them counted one time only. Over 7% of the sample is held by the ten biggest clonotypes.

This clonotype was seen a few times. Its antigen is still unknown. The sample holds no much larger clone one base away, and base qualities are not on file. Sample: blood. This TCR came from a young woman in good health. This chain joins TRBV7-2 to TRBJ1-5, with no confidently assigned D gene. The DNA reads as follows: TGTGCCAGCAGCTTAGATCTGGGGCCCCAGCATTTT. This codes for CASSLDLGPQHF.